This entry concerns a single T cell receptor beta chain. The data are from a study of human T cells and chemical hapten exposure. Across the study: Patients received weekly diphenylcyclopropenone doses to the scalp throughout the roughly 24-week study.

V was clipped by 5 bases and J by 12 bases; unmatched bases: 9. This CDR3 contains 13 residues. Indicated time point: patch test 1, 2 weeks after DPC sensitization. As to treatment: therapeutic diphenylcyclopropenone sensitization with weekly scalp DPC. TCRdb passed the RACE reads through MiXCR, listing each CDR3 protein once. Altogether 180,000 or so distinct CDR3 sequences are present, roughly 15% being singletons, with the ten largest covering 1.5% to 2%. The specimen was whole blood, collected in connection with sensitization to the hapten diphenylcyclopropenone (DPC). The TCR was taken from a woman in her twenties or thirties with alopecia areata. Some clones in this sample may be carry-over from other donors' samples. The chain carries TRBV12-3 or TRBV12-4 and TRBJ2-2; 7 nucleotides match TRBD1. CDR3 sequence: CASSPETGRQLFF. The CDR3 nucleotides read TGTGCCAGCAGTCCGGAGACAGGGCGCCAGCTGTTTTTT.